This TCR beta chain is from a study of cytomegalovirus exposure and HLA in healthy donors. Whole-study results and caveats: Among the most significant clusters, several appeared linked to common viral pathogens in a later analysis. It was only CMV serostatus that was available as immune exposure information.

Despite likely unrecorded immune exposures, the donors were nominally healthy at the time of sampling. Germline V gene sequence: CDR1 MDHEN, CDR2 SYDVKM. Trimming removed 7 bases from V and 4 bases from J; junction bases left unmatched: 6. CDR3 length: 14 amino acids. In the PCR, 60 Vbeta and 13 Jbeta primers were used. Profiling relied on immunoSEQ multiplex PCR, and the TCRdb table lists in-frame clones only, not all of them. The sample carries 150,000 to 200,000 clones, just over 75% recorded once. Worth noting for this clone: Its antigen is unknown.

The clonotype originates from a man aged 25 to 45 in good health and CMV-seronegative. The V and J genes are TRBV28 and TRBJ2-3, with 9 positions matching TRBD1. Input material: PBMCs. The CDR3 sequence is CASTKQGAADTQYF. Written as DNA, the CDR3 is TGTGCCAGCACTAAACAGGGGGCTGCAGATACGCAGTATTTT.